The rows below give T cell receptor beta chains drawn from one sample of a study. Via MiXCR, TCRdb re-called the 5' RACE reads, giving one row per CDR3 protein. Here the sample spans more than 6,000 distinct CDR3 sequences, 50% to 55% being singletons. The sample was naive CD4+ T cells sorted from a lymph node. Receptors were obtained from a female donor with breast cancer. CDR3s include the opening cysteine and the closing phenylalanine or tryptophan. D genes are given only for firm matches. Clone size is given for some rows only: seen once, a few or many times, or a class if the clone is expanded.

>TRBD2|TRBJ2-5|.|TRBV4-1
CASSQVRTSGGETQYF
TGCGCCAGCAGCCAAGTTCGGACTAGCGGGGGAGAGACCCAGTACTTC
>.|TRBJ1-4|.|TRBV20-1
CSARGRSEKLFF
TGCAGTGCCAGAGGCCGTTCTGAAAAACTGTTTTTC
>TRBD2|TRBJ2-7|.|TRBV30
CAWSVSVGSGSHNEQYF
TGTGCCTGGAGTGTAAGTGTTGGTAGCGGGAGTCACAACGAGCAGTACTTC
>.|TRBJ2-2|.|TRBV7-6
CASGSHRRGTANTGELFF
TGTGCCAGCGGCTCACACCGACGGGGGACAGCGAACACCGGGGAGCTGTTTTTT
>.|TRBJ1-5|.|TRBV2
CASKFGSERSQPQHF
TGTGCCAGCAAATTCGGATCCGAAAGGAGTCAGCCCCAGCATTTT
>TRBD2|TRBJ2-1|.|TRBV20-1
CSAKSGLAGVRRNEQFF
TGCAGTGCCAAATCCGGACTAGCGGGAGTCCGTCGCAATGAGCAGTTCTTC
>.|TRBJ2-4|medium-sized|TRBV4-1
CASSQDAVAKNIQYF
TGCGCCAGCAGCCAAGACGCGGTGGCCAAAAACATTCAGTACTTC
>.|TRBJ2-7|.|TRBV20-1
CSASSALGAYEQYF
TGCAGTGCTAGCTCGGCGCTGGGAGCCTACGAGCAGTACTTC
>.|TRBJ1-5|.|TRBV12-3/TRBV12-4
CASSLLEGLPQHF
TGTGCCAGCAGTTTACTGGAAGGGCTGCCCCAGCATTTT
>TRBD2|TRBJ2-7|.|TRBV20-1
CSARVASGSKNEQYF
TGCAGTGCTCGAGTGGCTAGCGGGAGTAAGAACGAGCAGTACTTC
>TRBD1|TRBJ2-7|few|TRBV10-3
CAISDYGGRTGVIQYF
TGTGCCATCAGTGATTACGGTGGAAGGACAGGGGTGATACAGTACTTC
>TRBD1|TRBJ1-2|.|TRBV6-5
CASNGARDRSNYGYTF
TGTGCCAGCAACGGGGCCCGGGACAGGAGTAACTATGGCTACACCTTC
>.|TRBJ2-6|few|TRBV5-1
CASSPEGRNSGANVLTF
TGCGCCAGCAGCCCGGAGGGAAGAAACTCTGGGGCCAACGTCCTGACTTTC
>.|TRBJ1-3|few|TRBV11-3
CASSPGGDTIYF
TGTGCCAGCAGCCCGGGGGGCGACACCATATATTTT
>.|TRBJ1-1|few|TRBV20-1
CSASSFRPSNTEAFF
TGCAGTGCTTCGTCGTTCAGGCCTAGTAACACTGAAGCTTTCTTT
>TRBD2|TRBJ2-7|.|TRBV20-1
CSARGSPTSGRARYEQYF
TGCAGTGCTAGGGGTTCCCCGACTAGCGGGAGGGCCAGGTACGAGCAGTACTTC
>.|TRBJ1-2|few|TRBV15
CATSNRDRSNYGYTF
TGTGCCACCAGCAACCGGGACCGGAGTAACTATGGCTACACCTTC
>.|TRBJ2-7|few|TRBV10-3
CAISEYPYEQYF
TGTGCCATCAGTGAGTACCCCTACGAGCAGTACTTC
>.|TRBJ2-7|few|TRBV7-2
CASSLGHWYEQYF
TGTGCCAGCAGCTTAGGGCACTGGTACGAGCAGTACTTC
>.|TRBJ2-1|.|TRBV20-1
CSVSSHGEFF
TGCAGTGTCTCGTCTCATGGGGAGTTCTTC
>TRBD1|TRBJ1-3|.|TRBV20-1
CSARVNRGPGSGNTIYF
TGCAGTGCTAGAGTTAACAGGGGGCCTGGCTCTGGAAACACCATATATTTT
>TRBD1|TRBJ1-1|.|TRBV20-1
CSARDRGNTEAFF
TGCAGTGCAAGGGACAGGGGGAACACTGAAGCTTTCTTT
>.|TRBJ2-7|.|TRBV20-1
CSAWDNSYEQYF
TGCAGTGCTTGGGACAACTCCTACGAGCAGTACTTC
>TRBD2|TRBJ2-1|few|TRBV2
CASRAGTSSDEQFF
TGTGCCAGCCGGGCCGGGACTAGCTCCGATGAGCAGTTCTTC
>.|TRBJ1-5|.|TRBV12-3/TRBV12-4
CASSFSLAEEPQHF
TGTGCCAGCAGTTTCTCACTTGCGGAGGAGCCCCAGCATTTT
>.|TRBJ2-1|few|TRBV7-9
CASSYSRDSNEQFF
TGTGCCAGCAGCTACTCTCGGGACTCCAATGAGCAGTTCTTC
>.|TRBJ1-2|few|TRBV18
CASSTNRDNYGYTF
TGTGCCAGCTCAACAAACCGGGACAACTATGGCTACACCTTC
>TRBD1|TRBJ1-2|.|TRBV12-3/TRBV12-4
CASSLGTVYGYTF
TGTGCCAGCAGCCTCGGGACAGTCTATGGCTACACCTTC
>.|TRBJ2-7|.|TRBV15
CATSGGRRDYEQYF
TGTGCCACCAGCGGTGGGAGGAGGGACTACGAGCAGTACTTC
>TRBD1|TRBJ1-6|.|TRBV20-1
CSAPSGTGNSPLHF
TGCAGTGCTCCTTCCGGGACAGGCAATTCACCCCTCCACTTT
>.|TRBJ2-1|.|TRBV20-1
CSARSDSVNEQFF
TGCAGTGCTAGGTCGGACTCAGTTAATGAGCAGTTCTTC
>TRBD2|TRBJ2-5|.|TRBV7-9
CASSPGLVETQYF
TGTGCCAGCAGCCCCGGACTAGTAGAGACCCAGTACTTC
>.|TRBJ2-3|.|TRBV29-1
CTHSLERADTQYF
TGTACCCACTCCCTGGAGAGGGCAGATACGCAGTATTTT
>.|TRBJ2-5|few|TRBV20-1
CSAAWETQYF
TGCAGTGCTGCCTGGGAGACCCAGTACTTC
>.|TRBJ1-5|.|TRBV6-1
CASRIGDNNQPQHF
TGTGCCAGCAGGATCGGGGACAACAATCAGCCCCAGCATTTT
>.|TRBJ1-4|.|TRBV11-2
CASSLDGLKLFF
TGTGCCAGCAGCTTAGATGGGCTCAAACTGTTTTTT
>.|TRBJ2-1|.|TRBV5-1
CASSSQGTSNEQFF
TGCGCCAGCAGCTCTCAGGGGACGAGCAATGAGCAGTTCTTC